These 29 T cell receptor beta chains came from one sample sequenced in a study of shared clonotypes between healthy human individuals. CD8 cells classed as naive were CD45RO-negative and positively selected for CCR7, excluding terminally differentiated effector memory CD45RA+ cells. Assay used: immunoSEQ multiplex PCR; TCRdb lists only in-frame clones, some missing. The data show about 2 million clones, approximately 94% seen once. Sequenced: naive CD8+ T cells sorted from blood. The receptors stem from a man aged 18-30 years in good health.

This sequence joins TRBV4-3 and TRBJ1-1, with TRBD1 as a possible D gene (5 bases). Germline V gene sequence: CDR1 LGHNA, CDR2 YSLEER. Trimming removed 0 bases from V and 1 base from J, with 12 bases in between. The CDR3 length is 16 residues. DNA for the CDR3: TGCGCCAGCAGCCAAGACGCAGAGGGGCGGAACACTGAAGCTTTCTTT. Its protein product is CASSQDAEGRNTEAFF.

The V gene is TRBV7-8, the J gene TRBJ2-3; either TRBD1 or TRBD2 may supply D (5 bases each). With 1 base removed from V and 1 base from J, the gap between germline ends came to 9 bases. CDR1 SGHVS and CDR2 FQNEAQ come from the germline V gene. The CDR3 covers 15 residues. The CDR3: CASSLDQGRTDTQYF. In DNA form, the CDR3 reads TGTGCCAGCAGCTTAGATCAGGGACGCACAGATACGCAGTATTTT.

The rearrangement uses TRBV19 and TRBJ1-5, with D maybe TRBD1 (5 bases). The germline V gene encodes CDR1 LNHDA and CDR2 SQIVND (reference sequence). There are 15 residues in the CDR3. The germline V and J ends were trimmed by 6 bases and 1 base, with 13 bases remaining between them. This CDR3 is CASSLWGESNQPQHF. Here the CDR3 DNA reads TGTGCCAGTAGCCTCTGGGGGGAGAGCAATCAGCCCCAGCATTTT.

V and J are TRBV29-1 and TRBJ1-2, with TRBD1 matching over 10 bases. The CDR3 has 13 residues. Germline V gene sequence: CDR1 SQVTM, CDR2 ANQGSEA. Trimming at V came to 5 bases and at J to 4 bases, leaving 4 bases not matched to a gene. CDR3 coding DNA: TGCAGCGTTCCGGGACAGGGGAGCTATGGCTACACCTTC. The encoded protein is CSVPGQGSYGYTF.

This chain links TRBV19 with TRBJ2-2, with 9 positions matching TRBD1. Germline CDR1 is LNHDA and CDR2 is SQIVND (reference sequence). The CDR3 extends over 16 amino acids. Germline trimming cut 4 bases from V and 2 bases from J; bases unmatched to any gene: 5. CDR3 coding DNA: TGTGCCAGTAGTACCCGGGACAGGGCTAACACCGGGGAGCTGTTTTTT. This translates into CASSTRDRANTGELFF.

The DNA for the CDR3 is TGCGCCAGCAGCCAAGTGGGGATGCTCTCTTACGAGCAGTACTTC. It codes for CASSQVGMLSYEQYF. This chain links TRBV4-1 with TRBJ2-7, with D hard to call. The CDR3 is 15 amino acids. The germline V gene has CDR1 MGHRA and CDR2 YSYEKL. V lost 1 base, J lost 4 bases, and 14 bases lay in between.

DNA of the CDR3: TGTGCCAGCAGTTCTAGCGGGGGGGCCTTTGGGGAGCTGTTTTTT. It specifies CASSSSGGAFGELFF. The chain joins TRBV27 to TRBJ2-2; 12 nucleotides align to TRBD2. V was pared by 4 bases and J by 8 bases, with 5 bases of the junction left unmatched. CDR1 is MNHEY, CDR2 SMNVEV, per germline (reference sequence). The CDR3 loop spans 15 amino acids.

The rearrangement uses TRBV27 and TRBJ2-3; D remains unclear. This CDR3 region has 12 residues. V was clipped by 8 bases and J by 6 bases, with 12 bases between them. Germline-derived CDR1 and CDR2 are MNHEY and SMNVEV (reference sequence). The CDR3 sequence: CASGYFGDTQYF. DNA for the CDR3: TGTGCCAGCGGATACTTTGGCGATACGCAGTATTTT.

V is TRBV9 and J is TRBJ1-2; a possible D gene is TRBD1 (6 bases). Germline loops: CDR1 SGDLS, CDR2 YYNGEE. There are 15 residues in the CDR3. Deletions cut 3 bases from V and 0 bases from J, with 12 bases between. CDR3 bases: TGTGCCAGCAGCGAGGCGAACAGGGCTAACTATGGCTACACCTTC. Its translation is CASSEANRANYGYTF.

The rearrangement links TRBV5-6 to TRBJ1-2; no clear D. From germline, CDR1 is SGHDT and CDR2 YYEEEE. CDR3 size: 14 residues. Trimming took off 2 bases at V and 4 bases at J, with 12 bases between the two ends. The CDR3 sequence: CASSFGTDSYGYTF. DNA of the CDR3: TGTGCCAGCAGCTTTGGAACGGATAGCTATGGCTACACCTTC.

The chain recombines TRBV7-2 with TRBJ2-3; D may be TRBD2 (6 bases). The CDR3 covers 17 residues. Germline V gives CDR1 SGHTA, CDR2 FQGNSA. The V end lost 5 bases, the J end lost 2 bases, and 20 bases lay between the germline ends. CDR3 coding DNA: TGTGCCAGCAGCGATACCGGGGACTTCCCCACCACAGATACGCAGTATTTT. Amino acids: CASSDTGDFPTTDTQYF.

This clone came up once. The chain is built from TRBV4-1 and TRBJ2-1; TRBD2 matches 12 bases. The CDR3 runs to 13 residues. The germline V gene has CDR1 MGHRA and CDR2 YSYEKL. J lost 8 bases, V lost 9 bases, and 5 bases had no gene match. The CDR3 protein is CASRTSGTDEQFF. CDR3 in DNA: TGCGCCAGTAGGACTAGCGGGACCGATGAGCAGTTCTTC.

The sample holds one count of this clone. The chain has TRBV10-2 and TRBJ1-5; a weak D match, TRBD1 (5 bases). The CDR3 runs to 19 residues. V lost 3 bases and J 7 bases, leaving 28 bases between the germline ends. Per the germline V gene, CDR1 is WSHSY and CDR2 is SAAADI. The CDR3 region is CASSDFDNTARGRMQPQHF. CDR3 DNA: TGCGCCAGCAGTGACTTCGACAACACAGCAAGGGGTCGGATGCAGCCCCAGCATTTT.

The chain is built from TRBV30 and TRBJ1-1; D remains unclear. The CDR3 runs to 13 residues. Germline-derived CDR1 and CDR2 are GTSNPN and SVGIG (reference sequence). Trimming stripped 3 bases from V and 3 bases from J, with 11 bases between. CDR3 coding DNA: TGTGCCTGGAGGGGTCCGGAACACACTGAAGCTTTCTTT. Protein sequence: CAWRGPEHTEAFF. The entire variable domain, with the rest obtained from reference TRBV30 and TRBJ1-1, is as follows: SQTIHQWPATLVQPVGSPLSLECTVEGTSNPNLYWYRQAAGRGLQLLFYSVGIGQISSEVPQNLSASRPQDRQFILSSKKLLLSDSGFYLCAWRGPEHTEAFFGQGTRLTVV.

This chain joins TRBV5-6 and TRBJ1-1; D is possibly TRBD1 (6 bases). From germline, CDR1 is SGHDT and CDR2 YYEEEE. Trimming cost V 1 base and J 2 bases, with 18 bases left between them. This CDR3 comprises 17 residues. The DNA of the CDR3 is TGTGCCAGCAGCTTGATCCCAGGGGCCTATGGTAACACTGAAGCTTTCTTT. Encoded protein: CASSLIPGAYGNTEAFF.

The V gene is TRBV7-9, the J gene TRBJ2-5; tentative D call: TRBD1 (5 bases). Germline CDR1 and CDR2: SEHNR and FQNEAQ (reference sequence). V lost 1 base and J lost 4, with 13 bases in between. The CDR3 is made up of 15 amino acids. CDR3 DNA: TGTGCCAGCAGCTTAGATGAGGCAGGGCCAGAGACCCAGTACTTC. Translation gives CASSLDEAGPETQYF.

V gene TRBV28 combines with J gene TRBJ2-2; 8 bases map to TRBD1. V shed 11 bases, J shed 5 bases, and the junction held 7 bases outside the gene matches. The CDR3 loop spans 13 amino acids. CDR1 is MDHEN, CDR2 SYDVKM, per germline. CDR3 sequence: CAGRTGWTGELFF. The DNA for the CDR3 is TGTGCCGGGAGGACAGGGTGGACCGGGGAGCTGTTTTTT.

Here the CDR3 reads CASSLTGSSTDTQYF. Here the CDR3 DNA reads TGTGCCAGCAGCCTCACAGGGTCTAGCACAGATACGCAGTATTTT. This chain uses TRBV6-5 with TRBJ2-3; D might be TRBD1 (6 bases). Germline V gives CDR1 MNHEY, CDR2 SVGAGI. The V end was cut by 6 bases, the J end by 0 bases, with 13 bases between. This CDR3 has 15 residues.

The chain recombines TRBV5-4 with TRBJ2-2; D gene ambiguous. The CDR3 totals 13 residues. Germline CDR1 reads SGHNT; CDR2 reads YYREEE (reference sequence). V was clipped by 3 bases and J by 0 bases, with 3 bases between them. This CDR3 reads CASSSTNTGELFF. The CDR3 DNA follows: TGTGCCAGCAGCTCTACGAACACCGGGGAGCTGTTTTTT.

With regard to this clone: The sample carries other DNA sequences with the same CDR3. V and J are TRBV9 and TRBJ1-2; 9 bases are a match to TRBD1. Germline V gene lookup returns CDR1 SGDLS and CDR2 YYNGEE. The CDR3 spans 14 residues. Losses at the gene ends were 0 bases for V and 3 bases for J; bases not matched to a gene: 0. CDR3: CASSVGQGDYGYTF. As DNA, the CDR3 is TGTGCCAGCAGCGTAGGACAGGGGGACTATGGCTACACCTTC.

The gene calls are TRBV6-5 and TRBJ1-1, with a tentative D call TRBD1 (5 bases). The CDR3 is 12 residues long. The V end lost 4 bases, the J end lost 7 bases, and 10 bases lay between the germline ends. Germline values: CDR1 MNHEY, CDR2 SVGAGI. The CDR3 nucleotides are TGTGCCAGCAGTTCCTTCCAGGGTGAAGCTTTCTTT. It translates to CASSSFQGEAFF.

The chain recombines TRBV4-2 with TRBJ2-2, with D possibly being TRBD2 (6 bases). Trimming cost V 2 bases and J 6 bases, with 16 bases left between them. Per the germline V gene, CDR1 is LGHNA and CDR2 is YNFKEQ. The CDR3 sequence is 16 residues long. The CDR3 region is CASSQSATGDAGELFF. The CDR3 nucleotides read TGTGCCAGCAGCCAAAGCGCGACGGGAGACGCCGGGGAGCTGTTTTTT.

This chain connects TRBV21-1 to TRBJ1-4; TRBD1, the D gene given by the table, was not confirmed from the DNA. TRBV21-1 is classified as a pseudogene. This CDR3 contains 18 residues. CDR3 bases: TGTGCCAGCAGCAAAGGGACCGGGACAGGGGGCCGTAATGAAAAACTGTTTTTT. It is translated as CASSKGTGTGGRNEKLFF.

This clone appeared once. The chain is built from TRBV2 and TRBJ1-2; the match to TRBD1 covers 8 bases. Germline assignment: CDR1 SNHLY and CDR2 FYNNEI. The CDR3 totals 14 residues. V dropped 7 bases and J dropped 5; count of bases not matched to a gene: 9. The CDR3 loop is CASTPGQGDYGYTF. CDR3 nucleotide sequence: TGTGCCAGCACCCCCGGACAGGGCGATTATGGCTACACCTTC.

The V call is TRBV7-2, the J call TRBJ1-2; D is unclear. This CDR3 is built from 15 residues. Trimming removed 1 base from V and 4 bases from J, with 13 bases in between. Germline lookup yields CDR1 SGHTA and CDR2 FQGNSA. The CDR3 protein is CASSLEPQAFYGYTF. The CDR3 DNA is TGTGCCAGCAGCTTAGAACCCCAGGCCTTCTATGGCTACACCTTC.

The chain's CDR3 is CSVVGTDNTEAFF. The CDR3 bases are TGCAGCGTTGTCGGCACAGATAACACTGAAGCTTTCTTT. The chain uses TRBV29-1 and TRBJ1-1; D is unresolved. Germline loops: CDR1 SQVTM, CDR2 ANQGSEA. CDR3 size: 13 residues. Trimming shortened V by 4 bases and J by 2 bases, and 11 bases separated the two germline ends.

The V call is TRBV30, the J call TRBJ2-1; possible D gene TRBD2, 6 bases. CDR1 and CDR2 from the germline V gene are GTSNPN and SVGIG (reference sequence). Trimming stripped 2 bases from V and 6 bases from J, with 11 bases between. The CDR3 is 13 amino acids. CDR3 region: CAWSYTSPNEQFF. The CDR3 nucleotides read TGTGCCTGGAGTTATACTAGCCCCAATGAGCAGTTCTTC.

The CDR3 here is CASSSSRLYEQYF. CDR3 in DNA: TGTGCCAGCAGCTCCTCTCGGCTCTACGAGCAGTACTTC. The chain combines TRBV7-6 with TRBJ2-7, with D hard to call. Between the trimmed V and J ends, which lost 4 bases and 3 bases, there was a span of 10 bases. Germline-derived CDR1 and CDR2 are SGHVS and FNYEAQ. This CDR3 spans 13 amino acids.

This clone was seen a handful of times. Compared with germline, one end of the junction differs, possibly owing to a read error. This chain connects TRBV28 to TRBJ1-6; D uncertain. This CDR3 comprises 12 residues. The germline CDR1 and CDR2 sequences are MDHEN and SYDVKM. CDR3 amino acids: CASSLRKGGVDF. In DNA, the CDR3 is TGTGCCAGCAGTTTACGTAAGGGAGGAGTGGACTTT.